This TCR beta chain is drawn from a study of beta chain features in type 1 diabetes. General study findings and limits: PCR might show a preference for shorter templates, equally across patients and controls. When VDJ junctions were examined, type 1 diabetes patients showed fewer insertions and more deletions. In every one of the four CD4+ subsets, TCRB CDR3s were moderately but significantly shorter in Type 1 diabetes patients.

Points on this clone: No antigen is known for it.

The sequenced template was cDNA made from the entire isolated RNA. Data came from immunoSEQ multiplex PCR; TCRdb stores just in-frame clones and leaves some out. Here the sample spans 140,000 or so clones, more than 10% being singletons. A single heparinised blood sample, averaging around 110 mL, was obtained per donor. The clonotype was recovered from a man between 18 and 29 years old with type 1 diabetes. Sequencing used central memory CD4+ T cells from blood.

CDR3 protein: CASSLGQGAGNSPLHF. CDR3 sequence (DNA): TGTGCCAGCAGCTTAGGGCAGGGGGCAGGGAATTCACCCCTCCACTTT. The genes are TRBV7-6 and TRBJ1-6, with TRBD1 identical over 8 bases. V trimming: 1 base; J trimming: 7 bases; junction bases outside the gene matches: 6. The CDR3 sequence is 16 residues long. Looked up from germline, CDR1 is SGHVS and CDR2 is FNYEAQ.